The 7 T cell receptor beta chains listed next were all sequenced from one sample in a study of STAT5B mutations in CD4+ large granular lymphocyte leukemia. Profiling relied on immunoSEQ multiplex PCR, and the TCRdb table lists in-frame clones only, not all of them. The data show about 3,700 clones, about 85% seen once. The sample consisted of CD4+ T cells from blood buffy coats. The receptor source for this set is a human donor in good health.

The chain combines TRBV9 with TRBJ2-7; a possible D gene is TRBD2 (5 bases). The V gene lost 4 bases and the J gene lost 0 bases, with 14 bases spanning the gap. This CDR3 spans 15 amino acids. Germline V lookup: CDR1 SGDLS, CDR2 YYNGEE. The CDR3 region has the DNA TGTGCCAGCAGCCCTAAGAGGGAGACCTCCTACGAGCAGTACTTC. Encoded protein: CASSPKRETSYEQYF.

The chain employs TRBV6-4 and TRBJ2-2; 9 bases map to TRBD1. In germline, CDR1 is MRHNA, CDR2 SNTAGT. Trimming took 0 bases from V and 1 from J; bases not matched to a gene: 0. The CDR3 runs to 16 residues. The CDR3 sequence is CASSDSDRGNTGELFF. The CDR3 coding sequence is TGTGCCAGCAGTGACTCGGACAGGGGGAACACCGGGGAGCTGTTTTTT.

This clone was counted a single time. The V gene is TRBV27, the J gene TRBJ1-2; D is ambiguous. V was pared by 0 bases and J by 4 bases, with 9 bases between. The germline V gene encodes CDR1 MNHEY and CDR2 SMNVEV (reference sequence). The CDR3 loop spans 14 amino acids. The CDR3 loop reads CASSLSETGYGYTF. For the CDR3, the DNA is TGTGCCAGCAGTTTATCGGAGACGGGCTATGGCTACACCTTC.

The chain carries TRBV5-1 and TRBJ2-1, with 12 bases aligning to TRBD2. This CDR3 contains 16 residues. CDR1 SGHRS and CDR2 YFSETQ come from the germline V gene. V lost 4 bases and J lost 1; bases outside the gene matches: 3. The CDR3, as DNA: TGCGCCAGCAGCGTGACTAGCGGGAGATCCTACAATGAGCAGTTCTTC. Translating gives CASSVTSGRSYNEQFF.

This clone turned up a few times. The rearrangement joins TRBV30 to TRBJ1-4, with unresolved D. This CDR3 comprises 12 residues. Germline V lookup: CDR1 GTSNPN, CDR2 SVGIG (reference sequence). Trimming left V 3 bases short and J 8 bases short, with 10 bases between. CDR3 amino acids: CAWSALSEKLFF. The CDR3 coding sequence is TGTGCCTGGAGCGCCCTCTCGGAAAAACTGTTTTTT. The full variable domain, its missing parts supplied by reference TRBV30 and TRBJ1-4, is SQTIHQWPATLVQPVGSPLSLECTVEGTSNPNLYWYRQAAGRGLQLLFYSVGIGQISSEVPQNLSASRPQDRQFILSSKKLLLSDSGFYLCAWSALSEKLFFGSGTQLSVL.

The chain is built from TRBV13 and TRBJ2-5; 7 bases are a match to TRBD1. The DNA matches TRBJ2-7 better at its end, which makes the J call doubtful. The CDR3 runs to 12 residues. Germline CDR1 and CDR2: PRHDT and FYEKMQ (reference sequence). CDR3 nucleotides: TGTGCCAGCAGAGACAGGGTAGGCGAGCAGTACTTC. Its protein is CASRDRVGEQYF.

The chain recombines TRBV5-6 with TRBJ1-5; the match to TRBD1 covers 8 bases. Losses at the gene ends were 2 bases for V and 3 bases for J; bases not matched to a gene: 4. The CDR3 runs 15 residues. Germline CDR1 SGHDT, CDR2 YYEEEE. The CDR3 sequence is CASSLGTGPNQPQHF. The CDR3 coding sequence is TGTGCCAGCAGCTTAGGGACAGGCCCCAATCAGCCCCAGCATTTT. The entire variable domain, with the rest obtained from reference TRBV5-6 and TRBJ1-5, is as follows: DAGVTQSPTHLIKTRGQQVTLRCSPKSGHDTVSWYQQALGQGPQFIFQYYEEEERQRGNFPDRFSGHQFPNYSSELNVNALLLGDSALYLCASSLGTGPNQPQHFGDGTRLSIL.